Presented here are 10 T cell receptor beta chains from one specimen sequenced in a study of T cell clones after liver transplantation. The table came from immunoSEQ multiplex PCR; TCRdb's copy has only in-frame clones and leaves some out. This table has 85,000 to 110,000 clones, under 90% appearing once. Sequencing was performed on CD4+ T cells from blood, taken approximately 45 months after liver transplant. Receptors were obtained from a human patient who received a liver transplant. Some T cells may have originated in the graft donor.

With respect to this clone: Compared with germline, one end of the junction differs, possibly owing to a read error. This chain links TRBV2 with TRBJ2-1; unclear D gene. Per germline, CDR1 SNHLY and CDR2 FYNNEI. The CDR3 loop spans 8 amino acids. The chain's CDR3 is CASNGQFF. Here the CDR3 DNA reads TGTGCCAGCAATGGGCAGTTCTTC.

The V and J genes are TRBV19 and TRBJ1-2; a possible D gene is TRBD1 (5 bases). This CDR3 is built from 14 residues. CDR1 and CDR2 from the germline V gene are LNHDA and SQIVND (reference sequence). V lost 6 bases to trimming and J lost 6 bases, with 17 bases between them. As DNA, the CDR3 is TGTGCCAGTAGAGGTGTCAGGGACCTTGATGGCTACACCTTC. It specifies CASRGVRDLDGYTF. Based on the CDR3 plus reference TRBV19 and TRBJ1-2, the full variable domain is DGGITQSPKYLFRKEGQNVTLSCEQNLNHDAMYWYRQDPGQGLRLIYYSQIVNDFQKGDIAEGYSVSREKKESFPLTVTSAQKNPTAFYLCASRGVRDLDGYTFGSGTRLTVV.

The chain is built from TRBV25-1 and TRBJ1-6, with 9 bases matching TRBD1. Trimming cost V 4 bases and J 7 bases; bases outside gene matches: 5. The CDR3 contains 15 residues. Germline V gives CDR1 MGHDK, CDR2 SYGVNS. The DNA for the CDR3 is TGTGCCAGCAGTGGATGGGGACAGGGAAATTCACCCCTCCACTTT. It translates to CASSGWGQGNSPLHF. The full variable domain, its missing parts supplied by reference TRBV25-1 and TRBJ1-6, is EADIYQTPRYLVIGTGKKITLECSQTMGHDKMYWYQQDPGMELHLIHYSYGVNSTEKGDLSSESTVSRIRTEHFPLTLESARPSHTSQYLCASSGWGQGNSPLHFGNGTRLTVT.

This clone occurred once. V is TRBV7-3 and J is TRBJ2-6; D uncertain. Germline CDR1 and CDR2: SGHTA and FQGTGA. The CDR3 spans 16 residues. V dropped 0 bases and J dropped 4 bases, with 10 bases sitting between them. The CDR3 here is CASSLTGFDGANVLTF. CDR3 coding DNA: TGTGCCAGCAGCTTAACAGGGTTCGACGGGGCCAACGTCCTGACTTTC.

The rearrangement links TRBV5-1 to TRBJ1-4; 8 positions agree with TRBD1. This CDR3 is built from 14 residues. CDR1 and CDR2 (germline): SGHRS, YFSETQ. After removal of 7 bases from V and 7 bases from J, the junction contained 9 bases not matched to a gene. This CDR3 is CASGAQGGGEKLFF. In DNA form, the CDR3 reads TGCGCCAGCGGGGCACAGGGGGGAGGTGAAAAACTGTTTTTT.

This clone was detected only once. The chain uses TRBV7-8 and TRBJ2-1; 11 bases map to TRBD2. There are 18 residues in the CDR3. V was pared by 5 bases and J by 9 bases, with 18 bases of the junction left unmatched. The germline gives CDR1 SGHVS, CDR2 FQNEAQ. Written as DNA, the CDR3 is TGTGCCAGCAGCCCAACTAAGGTTAGCGGGAGGGCCGAGGTTGAGCAGTTCTTC. The encoded protein is CASSPTKVSGRAEVEQFF.

The chain has TRBV6-1 and TRBJ2-1; D unresolved. Germline V gene lookup returns CDR1 MNHNS and CDR2 SASEGT. The CDR3 extends over 14 amino acids. The V gene lost 3 bases and the J gene lost 1 base, with 7 bases spanning the gap. CDR3: CASSEPLSYNEQFF. In DNA, the CDR3 is TGTGCCAGCAGTGAGCCTTTGTCCTACAATGAGCAGTTCTTC.

The chain employs TRBV18 and TRBJ2-5, with 8 bases aligning to TRBD2. Germline lookup yields CDR1 KGHSH and CDR2 LQKENI. The length of the CDR3 is 17 residues. J gave up 5 bases and V 3 bases, and 14 bases lay outside the gene matches. This CDR3 is CASSPLGLRGGQETQYF. DNA for the CDR3: TGTGCCAGCTCACCCTTGGGCCTTCGCGGGGGGCAGGAGACCCAGTACTTC.

The rearrangement links TRBV28 to TRBJ2-3, with D maybe TRBD2 (5 bases). Germline assignment: CDR1 MDHEN and CDR2 SYDVKM. V lost 2 bases, J lost 0 bases, and 6 bases lay in between. CDR3 length: 14 amino acids. CDR3 DNA: TGTGCCAGCAGTTTACCGGGGAGCACAGATACGCAGTATTTT. Its translation is CASSLPGSTDTQYF.

The chain couples TRBV7-9 to TRBJ1-3; D might be TRBD1 (5 bases). V was clipped by 4 bases and J by 0 bases, with 10 bases between them. This CDR3 has 15 amino acids. Germline assignment: CDR1 SEHNR and CDR2 FQNEAQ (reference sequence). The CDR3, as DNA: TGTGCCAGCAGCTCAACCGGGGCCTCTGGAAACACCATATATTTT. It is translated as CASSSTGASGNTIYF.